The sequence of this TCR beta chain was determined in a study of T cell responses to AZD1222 COVID-19 vaccine. General study findings and limits: Reportedly, nearly half of unique spike TCRs recognized epitopes outside B.1.351/B.1.1.7 mutations. Spike regions recognized by vaccine-associated CD4 TCRs spanned the protein, led by 160-218 and 743-854. Clonal diversity may have been underestimated in mostly white British donors.

Comment on this clone: The antigen remains undetermined.

Sequencing used immunoSEQ multiplex PCR; TCRdb keeps in-frame clones, though not all of them. The profile covers tens of thousands of clones, with around 85% appearing a single time and roughly 4.5% taken by the ten largest. With 5 bases removed from V and 10 bases from J, the gap between germline ends came to 18 bases. The CDR3 sequence is 14 residues long. From germline, CDR1 is MNHEY and CDR2 SMNVEV (reference sequence). This chain links TRBV27 with TRBJ2-1; the D gene could be TRBD1 or TRBD2 (6 bases each). This clonotype was obtained from an adult who received the AZD1222 COVID-19 vaccine. The source was peripheral blood, collected 28 days after the second AZD1222 dose. The CDR3 spells CASSQTGGEEEQFF. The CDR3 region has the DNA TGTGCCAGCAGTCAGACAGGTGGGGAGGAGGAGCAGTTCTTC.